This entry features one TCR beta chain sequence. This record comes from a study of lymphopenia after photon versus proton radiotherapy. The CDR3 contains 14 residues. In germline, CDR1 is SGHDT, CDR2 YYEEEE. Trimming shortened V by 0 bases and J by 7 bases, and 10 bases separated the two germline ends. Clones were sequenced by immunoSEQ multiplex PCR, and TCRdb holds only the in-frame ones, with some missing. Here the sample spans approximately 65,000 clones, roughly 93% being singletons. The chain has TRBV5-6 and TRBJ1-4; weak D call: TRBD1 (5 bases). The material was peripheral blood, obtained from a patient treated with photon-based radiotherapy. The TCR was taken from a woman aged 70-85 years with pancreatic cancer. The CDR3 spells CASSLVTVSEKLFF. The DNA of the CDR3 is TGTGCCAGCAGCTTGGTGACAGTTTCTGAAAAACTGTTTTTT. Full variable domain (rest looked up from reference TRBV5-6 and TRBJ1-4): DAGVTQSPTHLIKTRGQQVTLRCSPKSGHDTVSWYQQALGQGPQFIFQYYEEEERQRGNFPDRFSGHQFPNYSSELNVNALLLGDSALYLCASSLVTVSEKLFFGSGTQLSVL.